This TCR beta chain was captured by sequencing in a study of blood T cell repertoires in COVID-19. Study as a whole: PBMCs, B-cell-depleted T cells, or T cells provided the cDNA or gDNA that made up the material.

In the original analysis: For nucleated cells, counts were estimated from reference gene primer amplification. TCRdb keeps only in-frame clones here, not all; method: immunoSEQ multiplex PCR. The V and J calls and clone size are taken from that table; D and trimming were inferred from the DNA. The top ten clones hold approximately 26% of a sample with 150,000 to 200,000 clones, nearly 80% of them seen once. V gave up 5 bases and J gave up 4 bases, with 15 bases separating them. CDR3 length: 14 amino acids. The germline V gene has CDR1 GTSNPN and CDR2 SVGIG (reference sequence). The sample was peripheral blood. This sequence joins TRBV30 and TRBJ1-3, with D possibly TRBD1 on 5 matching bases. This TCR was recovered from a woman between 65 and 79 years old with acute or convalescent COVID-19. CDR3 sequence: CAWGPKGRGNTIYF. CDR3 in DNA: TGTGCCTGGGGTCCGAAGGGGCGCGGAAACACCATATATTTT.